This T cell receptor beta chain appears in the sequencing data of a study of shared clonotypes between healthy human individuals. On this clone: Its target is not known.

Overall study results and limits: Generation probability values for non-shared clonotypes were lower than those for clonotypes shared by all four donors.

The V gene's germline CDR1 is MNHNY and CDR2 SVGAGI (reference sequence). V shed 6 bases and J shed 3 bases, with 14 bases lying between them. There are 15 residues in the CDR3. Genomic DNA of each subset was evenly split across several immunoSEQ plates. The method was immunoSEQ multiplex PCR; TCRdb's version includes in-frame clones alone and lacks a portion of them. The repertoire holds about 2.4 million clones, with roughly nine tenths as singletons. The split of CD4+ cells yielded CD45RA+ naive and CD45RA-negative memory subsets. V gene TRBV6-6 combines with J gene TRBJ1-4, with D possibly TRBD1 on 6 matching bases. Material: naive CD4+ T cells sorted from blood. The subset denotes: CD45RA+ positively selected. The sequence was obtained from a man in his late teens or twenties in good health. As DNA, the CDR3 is TGTGCCAGCAGACCCAGAGGGGGACCTAATGAAAAACTGTTTTTT. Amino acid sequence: CASRPRGGPNEKLFF.